The rows below give T cell receptor beta chains drawn from one sample of a study of blood T cell repertoires in COVID-19. The repertoire was sequenced with immunoSEQ multiplex PCR; TCRdb's copy has only in-frame clones and lacks some. The table has about 64,000 clones, 65% to 90% seen once. Specimen: peripheral blood. The receptor set was obtained from a man between 45 and 60 years old with active COVID-19. CDR3s include the opening cysteine and the closing phenylalanine or tryptophan. Fields, in order: V gene, J gene, D gene, CDR3 protein. D genes are given only for firm matches.

>TRBV5-8|TRBJ2-5|TRBD2
CASSLRSLAEETQYF
>TRBV2|TRBJ1-6|-
CASKRDKVSPLHF
>TRBV9|TRBJ1-5|-
CASSVDQGGNQPQHF
>TRBV28|TRBJ2-3|TRBD2
CASRLLSGRTDTQYF
>TRBV5-5|TRBJ2-1|-
CASQEGSGLGPYNEQFF
>TRBV25-1|TRBJ1-4|-
CASSDAGDNEKLFF
>TRBV12-3/TRBV12-4|TRBJ1-4|-
CASSRQTNEKLFF
>TRBV14|TRBJ2-1|-
CASSQDIGRVPNEQFF
>TRBV10-3|TRBJ2-1|TRBD2
CATGLAGFFNEQFF
>TRBV7-9|TRBJ2-1|TRBD1
CASSSSTGGEQFF
>TRBV18|TRBJ1-2|TRBD1
CASSLQGQANNYGYTF
>TRBV18|TRBJ1-5|-
CASSPLPGSSNQPQHF
>TRBV19|TRBJ2-1|TRBD1
CASSRGQEVNEQFF
>TRBV12-3/TRBV12-4|TRBJ1-4|-
CASSLSSNEKLFF
>TRBV28|TRBJ1-5|TRBD1
CASSFRDRGRLSNQPQHF
>TRBV24-1|TRBJ2-2|TRBD1
CATSDRGTENTGELFF
>TRBV18|TRBJ2-1|TRBD1
CASSFLQGASYNEQFF
>TRBV5-5|TRBJ2-7|TRBD1
CASSPPGTGGYEQYF
>TRBV2|TRBJ2-7|TRBD1
CASSRDRAYEQYF
>TRBV4-1|TRBJ2-5|-
CASSQGALETQYF
>TRBV11-2|TRBJ2-7|-
CASGAMGYEQYF
>TRBV15|TRBJ2-7|TRBD2
CATSRDRALAGEQYF
>TRBV12-3/TRBV12-4|TRBJ1-1|-
CASRFGTNTEAFF
>TRBV7-9|TRBJ2-7|-
CASSQTGGYEQYF